The 26 T cell receptor beta chains below all came from one sample that was sequenced in a study of blood T cells in healthy people across ages. The second PCR ran about 7 to 12 cycles with a sample-barcoded 5' primer and J-beta primers. TCRdb re-called the 5' RACE reads with MiXCR, one entry per CDR3 protein. The profile shows about 1 million distinct CDR3 sequences, more than 35% of them singletons. Sequenced sample: blood. Every receptor here comes from a woman aged 55-69 years in good health.

This clonotype has only a few counts. The chain links TRBV5-1 to TRBJ2-2; D ambiguous. V dropped 5 bases and J dropped 2 bases, with 10 bases sitting between them. Germline V CDR1 and CDR2: SGHRS, YFSETQ. CDR3 length: 14 residues. The CDR3 nucleotides read TGCGCCAGCAGTAGTCAAAGCAACACCGGGGAGCTGTTTTTT. Its translation is CASSSQSNTGELFF.

The rearrangement links TRBV11-2 to TRBJ2-1; 8 bases line up with TRBD2. With V trimmed by 1 base and J by 3 bases, 8 bases remained unmatched. There are 17 residues in the CDR3. In germline, CDR1 is SGHAT, CDR2 FQNNGV. Written as DNA, the CDR3 is TGTGCCAGCAGCTTAGTTTTACGGGGGGGTGACTACAATGAGCAGTTCTTC. The encoded protein is CASSLVLRGGDYNEQFF.

The V call is TRBV2, the J call TRBJ1-5; TRBD1 matches at 7 bases. Germline V CDR1 and CDR2: SNHLY, FYNNEI. This CDR3 has 15 residues. Trimming took 3 bases from V and 6 from J; bases not matched to a gene: 8. CDR3: CASSDRTGNTQPQHF. The DNA for the CDR3 is TGTGCCAGCAGTGATAGGACAGGTAACACTCAGCCCCAGCATTTT.

This CDR3 is CAISESAGTGALSEQYF. CDR3 nucleotides: TGTGCCATCAGTGAGTCAGCCGGGACAGGGGCTCTTAGCGAGCAGTACTTC. V usage is TRBV10-3 and J usage is TRBJ2-5, with 10 bases matching TRBD1. The DNA end is more similar to TRBJ2-7, so the J call may be wrong. The CDR3 is 17 amino acids. CDR1 is ENHRY and CDR2 is SYGVKD in the germline V gene.

This clonotype has more than one count but fewer than ten. This sequence joins TRBV6-6 and TRBJ2-4, with D perhaps TRBD2 (5 bases). V lost 6 bases, J lost 1 base, and 13 bases lay in between. Germline-derived CDR1 and CDR2 are MNHNY and SVGAGI (reference sequence). The CDR3 totals 15 residues. CDR3 DNA: TGTGCCAGCAGCGAAAATAGCGTGGCCAAAAACATTCAGTACTTC. Translation: CASSENSVAKNIQYF.

This chain uses TRBV21-1 with TRBJ1-2; the table calls TRBD1, which could not be checked here. TRBV21-1 corresponds to a pseudogene. This CDR3 region has 12 residues. The CDR3 spells CASISRNYGYTF. In DNA form, the CDR3 reads TGTGCCAGCATCTCCCGGAACTATGGCTACACCTTC.

The chain joins TRBV14 to TRBJ2-5, with 7 bases fitting TRBD1. V was clipped by 2 bases and J by 5 bases; unmatched bases: 8. This CDR3 is 15 amino acids long. Germline lookup yields CDR1 SGHDN and CDR2 FVKESK. DNA for the CDR3: TGTGCCAGCAGCCAACTAACAGGGGCACGGGAGACCCAGTACTTC. This codes for CASSQLTGARETQYF.

This clonotype has just a few counts. V gene TRBV20-1 combines with J gene TRBJ2-1; no firm D call. V lost 5 bases and J lost 9, with 20 bases in between. In germline, CDR1 is DFQATT, CDR2 SNEGSKA (reference sequence). The CDR3 spans 14 residues. This CDR3 is CSASALAFQGEQFF. DNA of the CDR3: TGCAGTGCTTCTGCTCTCGCCTTCCAAGGTGAGCAGTTCTTC.

The chain employs TRBV9 and TRBJ2-4; weak D call: TRBD2 (5 bases). The germline V gene encodes CDR1 SGDLS and CDR2 YYNGEE. V dropped 0 bases and J dropped 10 bases, with 11 bases sitting between them. The CDR3 totals 13 residues. In nucleotides, the CDR3 is TGTGCCAGCAGCGTAGCCACCGAGGGAATTCAGTACTTC. Its protein is CASSVATEGIQYF.

The chain employs TRBV3-1 and TRBJ1-5; D not certain. Germline-derived CDR1 and CDR2 are LGHDT and YNNKEL (reference sequence). This CDR3 is 16 amino acids long. V lost 5 bases to trimming and J lost 6 bases, with 20 bases between them. Written as DNA, the CDR3 is TGTGCCAGCAGCGAGCAACCTATTACTAGGAGTCAGCCCCAGCATTTT. Its translation: CASSEQPITRSQPQHF.

The CDR3 coding sequence is TGTGCCAGCAGTGAACACGGACGGCTCCAAGAGACCCAGTACTTC. Amino acid sequence: CASSEHGRLQETQYF. The V gene is TRBV6-1, the J gene TRBJ2-5; D call uncertain. This CDR3 has 15 residues. Germline lookup yields CDR1 MNHNS and CDR2 SASEGT. The ends were cut back, 2 bases at V and 1 base at J, with 11 bases in the middle.

This clonotype was seen more than once but under ten times. The J gene is TRBJ2-1, the V gene TRBV5-1; 7 bases match TRBD2. CDR3 size: 18 residues. The junction had 18 bases not matched to a gene; V was cut back by 4 bases and J by 5 bases. Germline CDR1 and CDR2: SGHRS and YFSETQ. CDR3 amino acids: CASSPGTSGRGGNNEQFF. Written as DNA, the CDR3 is TGCGCCAGCAGCCCAGGAACGAGTGGGAGGGGTGGAAACAATGAGCAGTTCTTC.

The chain has TRBV7-9 and TRBJ2-3; TRBD2 agrees at 7 bases. The length of the CDR3 is 17 residues. Germline V CDR1 and CDR2: SEHNR, FQNEAQ (reference sequence). V was pared by 1 base and J by 0 bases, with 7 bases of the junction left unmatched. The CDR3 is CASSLGASGPSTDTQYF. Here the CDR3 DNA reads TGTGCCAGCAGCTTAGGGGCTAGCGGACCGAGCACAGATACGCAGTATTTT.

V usage is TRBV7-6 and J usage is TRBJ2-7; 8 bases line up with TRBD2. Germline-derived CDR1 and CDR2 are SGHVS and FNYEAQ. V shed 5 bases, J shed 2 bases, and the junction held 8 bases outside the gene matches. There are 15 residues in the CDR3. For the CDR3, the DNA is TGTGCCAGCAGCCCCATTACGGGAGGGCCCTACGAGCAGTACTTC. Translation gives CASSPITGGPYEQYF.

The J gene is TRBJ1-2, the V gene TRBV2, with 9 bases identical to TRBD1. V shed 4 bases and J 8 bases; nucleotides not matched to a gene: 11. Germline V gene sequence: CDR1 SNHLY, CDR2 FYNNEI. This CDR3 region has 15 residues. CDR3 sequence (DNA): TGTGCCAGCAGTGGATTGCGGACAGGGGTATACGGCTACACCTTC. This translates into CASSGLRTGVYGYTF. Complete variable domain (other parts from reference TRBV2 and TRBJ1-2): EPEVTQTPSHQVTQMGQEVILRCVPISNHLYFYWYRQILGQKVEFLVSFYNNEISEKSEIFDDQFSVERPDGSNFTLKIRSTKLEDSAMYFCASSGLRTGVYGYTFGSGTRLTVV.

This clonotype has only a few counts. V is TRBV20-1 and J is TRBJ2-7; the D gene could be TRBD1 or TRBD2 (7 bases each). Germline V gene lookup returns CDR1 DFQATT and CDR2 SNEGSKA (reference sequence). Trimming took off 0 bases at V and 1 base at J, with 22 bases between the two ends. The CDR3 totals 18 residues. This chain's CDR3 is CSARDWRGRLAESYEQYF. The CDR3 DNA follows: TGCAGTGCTAGAGATTGGAGGGGGCGGCTAGCGGAGTCCTACGAGCAGTACTTC.

In this sample, this clonotype turned up a few times. V and J are TRBV28 and TRBJ1-1; D gene unclear. The V and J ends lost 5 bases and 5 bases respectively, with 15 bases between them. This CDR3 contains 14 residues. CDR1 is MDHEN and CDR2 is SYDVKM in the germline V gene. CDR3 protein: CASSPAIGETEAFF. As DNA, the CDR3 is TGTGCCAGCAGTCCTGCGATCGGGGAGACTGAAGCTTTCTTT.

V gene TRBV7-2 combines with J gene TRBJ2-4; 7 bases align to TRBD2. From germline, CDR1 is SGHTA and CDR2 FQGNSA. The CDR3 sequence is 17 residues long. Germline trimming cut 3 bases from V and 0 bases from J; bases unmatched to any gene: 8. This CDR3 is CASSFRGRGLAKNIQYF. The CDR3 nucleotides are TGTGCCAGCAGCTTTCGCGGGAGAGGTCTAGCCAAAAACATTCAGTACTTC. The full variable domain, completed using reference TRBV7-2 and TRBJ2-4, is GAGVSQSPSNKVTEKGKDVELRCDPISGHTALYWYRQSLGQGLEFLIYFQGNSAPDKSGLPSDRFSAERTGGSVSTLTIQRTQQEDSAVYLCASSFRGRGLAKNIQYFGAGTRLSVL.

V usage is TRBV12-3 or TRBV12-4 and J usage is TRBJ2-7; 9 bases map to TRBD2. Trimming removed 6 bases from V and 1 base from J; junction bases left unmatched: 7. This CDR3 comprises 15 residues. This chain's CDR3 is CASSLSGRSSYEQYF. The DNA of the CDR3 is TGTGCCAGCAGCCTAAGCGGGAGGAGTTCCTACGAGCAGTACTTC.

This clonotype was recorded only once. The chain uses TRBV4-1 and TRBJ1-5; possibly TRBD1 for D (6 bases). The CDR3 runs 17 residues. Germline CDR1 reads MGHRA; CDR2 reads YSYEKL. V was shortened by 6 bases and J by 3 bases, with 21 bases between the two germline ends. The DNA for the CDR3 is TGCGCCAGCAGTCCACTATCGTACGACAGGTCCAATCAGCCCCAGCATTTT. It yields the protein CASSPLSYDRSNQPQHF.

V gene TRBV2 combines with J gene TRBJ1-1; D is perhaps TRBD1 (5 bases). This CDR3 is 16 amino acids long. V lost 11 bases, J lost 3 bases, and 25 bases lay in between. Germline V gives CDR1 SNHLY, CDR2 FYNNEI. Written as DNA, the CDR3 is TGTGCCGGGGGGAGGGGAGGTACGTCAGTTGACACTGAAGCTTTCTTT. This codes for CAGGRGGTSVDTEAFF.

This clonotype occurred a few times. V and J are TRBV27 and TRBJ2-7; D is perhaps TRBD1 (6 bases). The CDR3 extends over 15 amino acids. The V gene lost 6 bases and the J gene lost 6 bases, with 21 bases spanning the gap. Germline V gene sequence: CDR1 MNHEY, CDR2 SMNVEV (reference sequence). This CDR3 reads CASSTTAGASGEQYF. CDR3 in DNA: TGTGCCAGCAGCACGACGGCAGGGGCGTCGGGCGAGCAGTACTTC.

V usage is TRBV4-1 and J usage is TRBJ2-2; no clear D gene. Germline CDR1 reads MGHRA; CDR2 reads YSYEKL. V was shortened by 1 base and J by 4 bases, with 10 bases between the two germline ends. CDR3 length: 15 residues. The CDR3 DNA sequence: TGCGCCAGCAGCCAAGGGCACACCCGCACCGGGGAGCTGTTTTTT. Its translation is CASSQGHTRTGELFF.

This clonotype came up once. The V and J genes are TRBV20-1 and TRBJ1-2; D perhaps matches TRBD1 (6 bases). This CDR3 has 14 amino acids. Deletions cut 3 bases from V and 6 bases from J, with 17 bases between. In germline, CDR1 is DFQATT, CDR2 SNEGSKA (reference sequence). This CDR3 is CSASKGGGLDGYTF. Here the CDR3 DNA reads TGCAGTGCTAGCAAGGGGGGGGGCCTCGATGGCTACACCTTC.

This clonotype has only a few counts. V gene TRBV10-1 combines with J gene TRBJ1-2, with D tentatively TRBD1 (6 bases). V was cut by 5 bases and J by 0 bases, with 16 bases left in between. Germline V gives CDR1 WNHNN, CDR2 SYGVQD (reference sequence). This CDR3 comprises 16 residues. The CDR3 region is CASSPTGTLANYGYTF. The DNA for the CDR3 is TGCGCCAGCAGTCCCACAGGGACCTTGGCTAACTATGGCTACACCTTC.

Comment on this clonotype: No conserved phenylalanine or tryptophan is present at the end of the CDR3, so a read error is the likely explanation. The chain uses TRBV10-2 and TRBJ2-7; D remains unclear. V was pared by 1 base and J by 0 bases, with 16 bases between. This CDR3 comprises 17 residues. In germline, CDR1 is WSHSY, CDR2 SAAADI. The DNA for the CDR3 is TGCGCCAGCAGTGAGTGGGTCTCAGTGGAAAGCTCCTACGAGCAGTACTTA. Translation gives CASSEWVSVESSYEQYL.